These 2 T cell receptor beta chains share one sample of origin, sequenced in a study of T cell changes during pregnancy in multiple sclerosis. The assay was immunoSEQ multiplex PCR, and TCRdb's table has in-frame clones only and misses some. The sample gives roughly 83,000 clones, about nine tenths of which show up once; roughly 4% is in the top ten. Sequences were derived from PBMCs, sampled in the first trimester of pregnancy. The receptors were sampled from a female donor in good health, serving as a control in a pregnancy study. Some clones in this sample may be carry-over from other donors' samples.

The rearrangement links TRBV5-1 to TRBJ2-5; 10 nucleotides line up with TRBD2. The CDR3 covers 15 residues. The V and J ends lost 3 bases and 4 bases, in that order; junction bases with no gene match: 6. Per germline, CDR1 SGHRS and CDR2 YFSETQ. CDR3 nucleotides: TGCGCCAGCAGCTGGGCTAGCGGGAGTGGAGAGACCCAGTACTTC. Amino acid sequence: CASSWASGSGETQYF.

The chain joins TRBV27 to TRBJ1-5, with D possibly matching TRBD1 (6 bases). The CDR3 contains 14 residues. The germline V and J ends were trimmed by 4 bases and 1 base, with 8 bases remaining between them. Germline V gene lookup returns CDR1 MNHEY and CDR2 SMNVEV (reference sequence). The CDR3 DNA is TGTGCCAGCAGTTCTACAGGGAGCAATCAGCCCCAGCATTTT. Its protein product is CASSSTGSNQPQHF.